Sequencing of this TCR beta chain was carried out in a study of tumor-infiltrating lymphocytes in primary liver carcinoma (dated by TCRdb to the late 2010s). Broadly, across the study: Of the five patients, three men and two women aged 30 to 69 years, four had hepatocellular carcinoma and one had combined HCC and intrahepatic cholangiocarcinoma. Agilent mRNA microarray profiling was performed on the roughly 25 tumor region samples to relate TCRbeta repertoire diversity to the local molecular phenotype. Reproducibility between technical replicate repertoires was high, with correlation coefficients above 0.95 and mean shared-clone rates roughly 0.87. Each sample produced about 3.65 to 7.13 million productive TCRbeta reads, and read depth showed no significant difference between tissue types. A total of 35 or so specimens from 5 patients went through TCRbeta repertoire sequencing, namely 25 tumor regions, 5 adjacent noncancerous liver tissues and 5 peripheral blood samples. TCRbeta repertoire sequencing, expression microarrays and whole-exome sequencing were combined in the study across five regions of each liver tumor, with adjacent normal tissue and blood also included. The five patients had tumors staged T1-T3 N0M0, with maximum diameters ranging from roughly 4.2 to 10 cm. Paper-wide results and their limitations: Only about 7-24% of top clones were found in all five regions of a tumor, suggesting spatial heterogeneity of tumor-infiltrating T cells. Repertoire overlap was higher between tumor regions (mean around 35%) than tumor-adjacent (around 17%) or tumor-blood (about 15%) pairs, consistent with antigen-driven expansion. Only 4 or 5 patients were included in the study, and the authors note that the findings should be validated in a larger study. Only the TCR beta chain was sequenced, so true repertoire diversity is likely underestimated because unpaired alpha chains were not captured. Because the samples were bulk and unsorted, CD4+ and CD8+ T cell repertoires could not be compared. Compared with blood, tumors had a significantly larger share of the repertoire taken up by the top 250 clones (p = 0.039).

Using a constant-region primer and ProtoScript II reverse transcriptase, TCRbeta-specific cDNA was reverse-transcribed from 500 to 650 ng total RNA. TCRbeta libraries were built with three nested multiplex PCR rounds, a slightly modified ARM-PCR procedure. The first two PCR rounds used multiplex TRBV1-TRBV30 forward primers with a Cbeta reverse primer, each for about 9 cycles. A final 25-cycle PCR with Deep VentR polymerase added sample barcodes and Illumina adapters. Amplicons of 200-500 bp were gel-purified with a QIAquick gel extraction kit before sequencing. TCRbeta amplicons were sequenced on an Illumina HiSeq 2500 with 250-bp paired-end reads. In the authors' own workflow: Quality trimming of reads was performed with Trimmomatic v0.33, and paired reads were merged with FLASH v1.2.11 so that full CDR3 sequences could be recovered. MiGEC v1.2.1b assigned V, D and J germline segments to the rearranged TCRbeta sequences. Clonotype statistics and Shannon-Wiener diversity indices were computed with VDJtools v1.0.0. To reduce sampling bias, subsequent analyses other than the diversity analysis used only the 250 most abundant clonotypes in each sample. Through fastp at Q25 and MiXCR, TCRdb rebuilt clones from the public reads, retaining in-frame beta chains. Rows matching on CDR3 protein sequence are summarized as one entry with the most common DNA and genes. TCRdb's processing, not the authors', yielded these V and J calls. For this sample the table gives fewer than 75,000 distinct CDR3 sequences, of which approximately 74% were detected only once. Clones ranked in the top ten supply around 38% of the sample.

As regards this clonotype: The antigen this receptor binds is unknown. A junction end diverges from the germline sequence, so it may reflect a read error.

The CDR3 contains 15 residues, cysteine and phenylalanine counted. CDR3 DNA is the only sequence kept; it has 45 bases, read in frame from the first base. Sequences SGHAT (CDR1) and FQNNGV (CDR2) are obtained from the germline V gene. Total RNA and DNA were co-extracted without cell sorting from around 20-30 mg of bulk tissue using the AllPrep DNA/RNA mini kit. Between late 2015 and early 2016, a few patients in China with histopathologically diagnosed primary liver carcinoma had surgical resection. Chronic HBV infection was present in the patients, and the patients were treatment-naive at sampling. Five spatially separated regions were sampled from each tumor: the superior, inferior, left-lateral and right-lateral poles, plus the tumor centre. According to histology, viable tumor cells made up more than 75% of every tumor sample. Fresh tumor and adjacent tissue pieces were bisected, with one half stored in RNAlater at -80 degrees C and the other half sent for histology.

The sample was liver tumor tissue from sampling region 4. Read against the paper, the sample's cell subset or site label means: tumor region T4, right-lateral pole. The chain couples TRBV11-2 to TRBJ2-2, with a weak D call of TRBD2 (6 bases match). The sequence derives from a man aged 35-49 years with primary liver carcinoma and hepatitis B virus infection. The nucleotide sequence is given as TGTGACAGCAGATTTGCGGGATCGAACACCTGGGAGCTTTTTTTT. Its coded protein is CDSRFAGSNTWELFF.